The source of this T cell receptor (beta chain) is a study of blood T cell repertoires in COVID-19. In the study overall: Specimens from acute and convalescent COVID-19 originated in the United States, Italy and Spain. T cells, B-cell-depleted T cells, or PBMCs provided the cDNA or gDNA that served as material.

Per the study methods: Counts of nucleated cells, estimated from reference gene primer amplification, were obtained. TCRdb keeps only in-frame clones here, not all; method: immunoSEQ multiplex PCR. The DNA was the basis for D and trimming; V, J and clone size are from that table. The sample includes roughly 36,000 clones, approximately 85% of them seen just once. Germline lookup yields CDR1 SGHTA and CDR2 FQGNSA. There are 13 residues in the CDR3. Trimming left V 3 bases short and J 3 bases short, with 8 bases between. The source of this sequence is a man aged 55 to 70 with acute or convalescent COVID-19. Sequenced input: peripheral blood. The V gene is TRBV7-2, the J gene TRBJ2-5, with a tentative D call TRBD2 (5 bases). The CDR3 loop is CASSFGVKETQYF. DNA of the CDR3: TGTGCCAGCAGCTTCGGGGTTAAAGAGACCCAGTACTTC.